This T cell receptor beta chain came from a study of shared clonotypes between healthy human individuals. The CDR3 has 9 amino acids. Germline CDR1 reads DFQATT; CDR2 reads SNEGSKA (reference sequence). The repertoire was sequenced with immunoSEQ multiplex PCR; TCRdb's copy has only in-frame clones and lacks some. The table shows 980,000 or so clones, with around 80% occurring only once. The sequencing input was memory CD4+ T cells sorted from blood. Specified subset: CD45RA-negative fraction. The TCR was taken from a man younger than 35 in good health. The chain carries TRBV20-1 and TRBJ1-2; D not certain. This CDR3 reads CSEGKGYTF. The CDR3 region has the DNA TGCAGCGAAGGGAAGGGCTACACCTTC.